What follows are 11 T cell receptor beta chains derived from one specimen sequenced in a study of shared clonotypes between healthy human individuals (TCRdb year 2020). The library was produced with the immunoSEQ multiplex PCR assay. Here the immuneACCESS table is served through TCRdb, limited to in-frame sequences with V and J called. Missing clones are a known gap in these copies; in checked studies unresolved V genes cover under half, and the rest lacks a known reason. The sample contains 400,000 to 500,000 clones, over 65% of them found a single time. Approximately 12% of the sample lies in the top ten. The material sequenced was PBMCs. These receptors originate from a woman aged 35 to 49 in good health. Some clones in this sample may be carry-over from other donors' samples.

This clone was counted only a few times. V is TRBV7-3 and J is TRBJ2-2; D not certain. Germline CDR1 and CDR2: SGHTA and FQGTGA. The CDR3 is 14 residues long. Trimming took off 5 bases at V and 8 bases at J, with 15 bases between the two ends. The CDR3 region has the DNA TGTGCCAGCAGCCCTAAACCTAGTACTGGGGAGCTGTTTTTT. Protein: CASSPKPSTGELFF. Filled out from reference TRBV7-3 and TRBJ2-2, the complete variable domain reads GAGVSQTPSNKVTEKGKYVELRCDPISGHTALYWYRQSLGQGPEFLIYFQGTGAADDSGLPNDRFFAVRPEGSVSTLKIQRTERGDSAVYLCASSPKPSTGELFFGEGSRLTVL.

Only a few counts were recorded for this clone. This rearrangement joins TRBV11-2 to TRBJ1-1; D not certain. The CDR3 spans 14 residues. In germline, CDR1 is SGHAT, CDR2 FQNNGV. Trimming stripped 0 bases from V and 6 bases from J, with 11 bases between. The CDR3, as DNA: TGTGCCAGCAGCTTAGATTTCCAGGCACCTGAAGCTTTCTTT. Amino acids: CASSLDFQAPEAFF.

This clone was seen only a few times. The V call is TRBV4-1, the J call TRBJ2-7; D uncertain. This CDR3 has 22 amino acids. CDR1 is MGHRA and CDR2 is YSYEKL in the germline V gene. With 0 bases removed from V and 5 bases from J, the gap between germline ends came to 35 bases. DNA for the CDR3: TGCGCCAGCAGCCAAGATACGCCTAAGACCTATGGCCCGGGTCCCGTCGCCGACGAGCAGTACTTC. It specifies CASSQDTPKTYGPGPVADEQYF.

Only one count was recorded for this clone. CDR3 DNA: TGCAGCGTTGTGCACCGCCTGCTGGTTTACGAGCAGTACTTC. It yields the protein CSVVHRLLVYEQYF. The rearrangement joins TRBV29-1 to TRBJ2-7; D unresolved. This CDR3 contains 14 residues. Trimming took 4 bases from V and 4 from J, leaving 17 bases between them. Germline V gives CDR1 SQVTM, CDR2 ANQGSEA.

This clone was found a few times. The chain uses TRBV28 and TRBJ1-2; 8 bases are a match to TRBD1. CDR1 is MDHEN and CDR2 is SYDVKM in the germline V gene. This CDR3 is 14 amino acids long. With V trimmed by 4 bases and J by 6 bases, 7 bases remained unmatched. CDR3 protein: CASSSYKTGDGYTF. CDR3 nucleotides: TGTGCCAGCAGTTCCTACAAGACAGGGGATGGCTACACCTTC.

The chain employs TRBV2 and TRBJ2-7; perhaps D is TRBD1 or TRBD2 (5 bases each). With 7 bases removed from V and 2 bases from J, the gap between germline ends came to 12 bases. Germline V gene data show CDR1 as SNHLY and CDR2 as FYNNEI. CDR3 length equals 13 residues. CDR3 coding DNA: TGTGCCAGCACGACCGGGACCACCTACGAGCAGTACTTC. Translating it yields CASTTGTTYEQYF. Using reference TRBV2 and TRBJ2-7 for the parts outside the CDR3, the full variable domain is EPEVTQTPSHQVTQMGQEVILRCVPISNHLYFYWYRQILGQKVEFLVSFYNNEISEKSEIFDDQFSVERPDGSNFTLKIRSTKLEDSAMYFCASTTGTTYEQYFGPGTRLTVT.

This clone came up a few times. The V call is TRBV19, the J call TRBJ2-7; D perhaps matches TRBD1 (6 bases). The CDR3 is 16 residues long. Trimming took off 6 bases at V and 6 bases at J, with 24 bases between the two ends. Germline V CDR1 and CDR2: LNHDA, SQIVND (reference sequence). CDR3 in amino acids: CASSMEQTGPASEQYF. For the CDR3, the DNA is TGTGCCAGTAGCATGGAGCAGACAGGTCCTGCCTCCGAGCAGTACTTC. The whole variable domain, remainder taken from reference TRBV19 and TRBJ2-7, is DGGITQSPKYLFRKEGQNVTLSCEQNLNHDAMYWYRQDPGQGLRLIYYSQIVNDFQKGDIAEGYSVSREKKESFPLTVTSAQKNPTAFYLCASSMEQTGPASEQYFGPGTRLTVT.

This clone was counted a single time. The gene calls are TRBV7-9 and TRBJ1-5; possibly TRBD1 for D (5 bases). V was shortened by 2 bases and J by 4 bases, with 12 bases between the two germline ends. The germline gives CDR1 SEHNR, CDR2 FQNEAQ (reference sequence). The CDR3 is 15 amino acids. As DNA, the CDR3 is TGTGCCAGCAGCTTATCGGGACGGAAGAATCAGCCCCAGCATTTT. This translates into CASSLSGRKNQPQHF.

The rearrangement uses TRBV5-1 and TRBJ2-1, with 7 bases lining up with TRBD2. CDR3 length: 14 residues. CDR1 is SGHRS, CDR2 YFSETQ, per germline. Trimming removed 7 bases from V and 6 bases from J; junction bases left unmatched: 10. CDR3 nucleotides: TGCGCCAGCGCCCCTAGCGGAGCCTTCAATGAGCAGTTCTTC. Translating gives CASAPSGAFNEQFF.

V is TRBV15 and J is TRBJ1-5; no definite D call. The V end lost 0 bases, the J end lost 3 bases, and 15 bases lay between the germline ends. This CDR3 has 17 residues. The germline V gene has CDR1 LNHNV and CDR2 YYDKDF (reference sequence). The CDR3 region is CATSRDPDLVLNQPQHF. CDR3 coding DNA: TGTGCCACCAGCAGAGATCCTGATTTGGTGCTCAATCAGCCCCAGCATTTT. Full variable domain (missing parts from reference TRBV15 and TRBJ1-5): DAMVIQNPRYQVTQFGKPVTLSCSQTLNHNVMYWYQQKSSQAPKLLFHYYDKDFNNEADTPDNFQSRRPNTSFCFLDIRSPGLGDTAMYLCATSRDPDLVLNQPQHFGDGTRLSIL.

The V gene is TRBV11-1, the J gene TRBJ2-1, with TRBD2 matching over 11 bases. Per germline, CDR1 SGHAT and CDR2 FQDESV (reference sequence). The CDR3 is 16 residues long. J was trimmed by 4 bases and V by 5 bases; bases with no gene match: 7. The CDR3 region has the DNA TGTGCCAGCAGCACCACCGGGACTAGCGGTTACAATGAGCAGTTCTTC. The encoded protein is CASSTTGTSGYNEQFF.